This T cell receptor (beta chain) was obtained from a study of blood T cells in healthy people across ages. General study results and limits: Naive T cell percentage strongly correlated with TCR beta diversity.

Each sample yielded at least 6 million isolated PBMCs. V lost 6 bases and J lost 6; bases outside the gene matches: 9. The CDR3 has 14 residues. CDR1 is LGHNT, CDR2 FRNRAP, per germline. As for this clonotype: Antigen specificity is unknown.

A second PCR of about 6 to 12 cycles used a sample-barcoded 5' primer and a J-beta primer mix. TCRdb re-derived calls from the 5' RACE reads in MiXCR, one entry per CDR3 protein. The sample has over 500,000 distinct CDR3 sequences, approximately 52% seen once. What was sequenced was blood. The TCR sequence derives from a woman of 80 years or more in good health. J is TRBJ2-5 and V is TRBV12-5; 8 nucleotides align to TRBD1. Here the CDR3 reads CASGPNDRGQTQYF. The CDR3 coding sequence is TGTGCTAGTGGACCAAACGACAGGGGTCAGACCCAGTACTTC.